Listed below are T cell receptor beta chains from one sample, sequenced in a study of memory CD8 T cells in hepatitis C reinfection. This table comes from immunoSEQ multiplex PCR, and its TCRdb copy is limited to in-frame clones, with some not included. The sample shows about 47,000 clones, roughly 90% of them seen only once. Sequencing used naive CD8+ T cells sorted from blood. These receptors all stem from a man in his late teens or twenties with hepatitis C virus infection. Both conserved end residues are part of each CDR3. A D gene is named only where the DNA matches it firmly. Some rows mark clone size as missing; the rest say once, few, many or name a class of expanded clone.

v_call	j_call	clone_size	d_call	cdr3_nt	cdr3_aa
TRBV18	TRBJ2-1	-	TRBD1	TGTGCCAGCTCACCGTCTAGCACCTGGGGACAGAATGAGCAGTTCTTC	CASSPSSTWGQNEQFF
TRBV27	TRBJ2-1	-	TRBD2	TGTGCCAGCAGTCCCAGCGGGAGCTCCTGCAATGAGCAGTTCTTC	CASSPSGSSCNEQFF
TRBV5-4	TRBJ2-3	-	TRBD1	TGTGCCAGCCGACGGGACAGGGGAAATGAAGATACGCAGTATTTT	CASRRDRGNEDTQYF
TRBV19	TRBJ1-1	-	-	TGTGCCACTAACCTAGGGGGCACTGAAGCTTTCTTT	CATNLGGTEAFF
TRBV19	TRBJ1-6	-	-	TGTGCCTCCACTACGGCACTTCCTTCACCCCTCCACTTT	CASTTALPSPLHF
TRBV4-1	TRBJ1-2	-	-	TGCGCCAGCAGCCAAGAGGGCAGGGGTAAGGGTGGCTACACCTTC	CASSQEGRGKGGYTF
TRBV15	TRBJ2-1	-	-	TGTGCCACCAGCAGAGATCCTCCGAGTAGCTCCTACAATGAGCAGTTCTTC	CATSRDPPSSSYNEQFF
TRBV4-2	TRBJ2-5	-	TRBD1	TGTGCCAGCAGCCAAGATCCGGGCAGGGGGCATCAAGAGACCCAGTACTTC	CASSQDPGRGHQETQYF
TRBV21-1	TRBJ2-1	-	-	TGTGCCAGCAGCAAAGGTTGGGGGGGGCCAGGGAATGAGCAGTTCTTC	CASSKGWGGPGNEQFF
TRBV19	TRBJ1-1	-	-	TGTGCCAGTAGCATCACAGAGAACACTGAAGCTTTCTTT	CASSITENTEAFF
TRBV19	TRBJ1-2	-	TRBD1	TGTGCCAGTAGTACGACAGGGGAAAACTATGGCTACACCTTC	CASSTTGENYGYTF
TRBV5-1	TRBJ2-2	-	TRBD1	TGCGCCAGCAGCCTTGGACAGGGGGCCACCGGGGAGCTGTTTTTT	CASSLGQGATGELFF
TRBV7-9	TRBJ2-1	-	-	TGTGCCAGCAGCTTAGGCGATCCTAAAGCCCCCTACAATGAGCAGTTCTTC	CASSLGDPKAPYNEQFF
TRBV5-1	TRBJ2-1	-	-	TGCGCCAGCAGCTTGGCCTTTGGGTCAGCGCTCAATGAGCAGTTCTTC	CASSLAFGSALNEQFF
TRBV6-5	TRBJ2-1	-	-	TGTGCCAGCAGTGCCTCCCCCCCTTCCGGCAATGAGCAGTTCTTC	CASSASPPSGNEQFF
TRBV7-8	TRBJ2-7	-	-	TGTGCCAGCACCTACCTCACGGGGGAGGTCGCGTACGAGCAGTACTTC	CASTYLTGEVAYEQYF
TRBV13	TRBJ2-5	-	-	TGTGCCAGCAGCCGGGGGCAAGAGACCCAGTACTTC	CASSRGQETQYF
TRBV11-2	TRBJ2-1	-	-	TGTGCCAGCAGCTTATCTCAGGGAAGCTCCTACAATGAGCAGTTCTTC	CASSLSQGSSYNEQFF
TRBV4-1	TRBJ2-2	-	TRBD1	TGCGCCAGCAGCCGCCTGGGACAGGGGAAGGGGAACACCGGGGAGCTGTTTTTT	CASSRLGQGKGNTGELFF
TRBV9	TRBJ1-2	-	-	TGTGCCAGCAGCGCACAGGGTGGAGGCTACACCTTC	CASSAQGGGYTF
TRBV5-4	TRBJ2-5	once	-	TGTGCCAGCAGCTTGCCCTTCCAAATGGGGGGCCAAGAGACCCAGTACTTC	CASSLPFQMGGQETQYF
TRBV27	TRBJ2-7	-	TRBD2	TGTGCCAGCAGCCGTAGCGGGAGCTCCTACGAGCAGTACTTC	CASSRSGSSYEQYF
TRBV6-5	TRBJ2-7	once	TRBD1	TGTGCCAGCAGCCCAACAGGGGTCGAGCAGTACTTC	CASSPTGVEQYF
TRBV2	TRBJ2-4	once	-	TGTGCCAGCAGTGAAGGTGAAGCGATCAACATTCAGTACTTC	CASSEGEAINIQYF
TRBV7-9	TRBJ2-3	-	TRBD2	TGTGCCAGCAGCCCTACGACTAGCGGGGAAATAGGAGATACGCAGTATTTT	CASSPTTSGEIGDTQYF
TRBV7-8	TRBJ1-1	few	-	TGTGCCAGCAGCTTAGACCCAGGGTTAACTGAAGCTTTCTTT	CASSLDPGLTEAFF
TRBV6-1	TRBJ2-1	-	TRBD2	TGTGCCAGCAGCCTAGCGGGAGCTGCTGAGCAGTTCTTC	CASSLAGAAEQFF
TRBV5-4	TRBJ1-1	-	-	TGTGCCAGCCCCTTTGGGGAGGGGTGTGCTGAAGCTTTCTTT	CASPFGEGCAEAFF
TRBV9	TRBJ2-1	-	TRBD2	TGTGCCAGCAGCGTAGATCCGGGAGGGCCTAGGAATGAGCAGTTCTTC	CASSVDPGGPRNEQFF
TRBV6-1	TRBJ1-5	-	-	TGTGCCAGCAGTGAAGCGCCGAGGACAGCCCAGCCCCAGCATTTT	CASSEAPRTAQPQHF
TRBV7-2	TRBJ2-7	-	-	TGTGCCAGCAGCTTAGCTGGGAGGACCACCTACGAGCAGTACTTC	CASSLAGRTTYEQYF
TRBV4-1	TRBJ2-5	-	TRBD2	TGCGCCAGCAGCCTCGGACTAGCGGGAGGGGGGGAGACCCAGTACTTC	CASSLGLAGGGETQYF
TRBV5-1	TRBJ2-2	-	-	TGCGCCAGCAGCTTGCACAACCCGAACACCGGGGAGCTGTTTTTT	CASSLHNPNTGELFF